This T cell receptor beta chain was found in a study of shared clonotypes between healthy human individuals. TCRdb's table, derived via immunoSEQ multiplex PCR, lists solely in-frame clones and lacks some. The sample carries about 480,000 clones, almost 80% recorded once. J was trimmed by 12 bases and V by 1 base; bases with no gene match: 14. The CDR3 loop spans 15 amino acids. The germline V gene has CDR1 SQVTM and CDR2 ANQGSEA. The origin of this receptor is a woman aged 40 to 50 in good health. Some clones in this sample may be carry-over from other donors' samples. Sequenced input: PBMCs. The chain has TRBV29-1 and TRBJ2-1, with 8 nucleotides matching TRBD2. Written as DNA, the CDR3 is TGCAGCGTTGAAGGGGGCGGCGGGAGGACGTGGAGGCAGTTCTTC. Translating gives CSVEGGGGRTWRQFF.